This TCR beta chain appears in the sequencing data of a study of CXCR3-negative and CXCR3-positive naive CD8 T cells. Through 5' RACE with UMI labels, the TRB cDNA libraries were prepared. TCRdb processed the 5' RACE reads again and assigns one entry to each CDR3 protein, with no DNA. This sample's table has around 110,000 distinct CDR3 sequences. Study conclusions and caveats: CXCR3-positive naive cells had TRB CDR3s that were more hydrophobic than CXCR3-negative naive cells had.

The CDR3 contains 15 residues. Germline CDR1 reads SGHTA; CDR2 reads FQGNSA. Regarding this clonotype: Its antigen remains unidentified.

The origin of this receptor is a human donor in good health. Some clones in this sample may be carry-over from other donors' samples. The material sequenced was naive CXCR3+ CD8+ T cells from blood. Subset denoted: CD45RO-CCR7+CD27+CD95- naive CD8+ T cells expressing CXCR3 (TNR3+). The chain combines TRBV7-2 with TRBJ2-7; the TCRdb D gene call, TRBD2, has no DNA to confirm it. The CDR3 spells CASSPRTSGSWEQYF.